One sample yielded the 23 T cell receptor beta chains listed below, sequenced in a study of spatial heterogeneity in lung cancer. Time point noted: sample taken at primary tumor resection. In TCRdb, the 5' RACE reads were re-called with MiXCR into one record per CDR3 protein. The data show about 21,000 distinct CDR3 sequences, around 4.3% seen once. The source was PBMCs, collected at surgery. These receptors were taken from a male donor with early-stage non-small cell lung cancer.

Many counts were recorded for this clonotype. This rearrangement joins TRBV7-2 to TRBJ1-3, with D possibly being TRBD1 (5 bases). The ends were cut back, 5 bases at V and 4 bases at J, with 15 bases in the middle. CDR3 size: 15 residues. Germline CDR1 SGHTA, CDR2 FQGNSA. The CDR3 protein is CASSGHNTGGNTIYF. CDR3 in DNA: TGTGCCAGCAGCGGACACAACACGGGCGGAAACACCATATATTTT.

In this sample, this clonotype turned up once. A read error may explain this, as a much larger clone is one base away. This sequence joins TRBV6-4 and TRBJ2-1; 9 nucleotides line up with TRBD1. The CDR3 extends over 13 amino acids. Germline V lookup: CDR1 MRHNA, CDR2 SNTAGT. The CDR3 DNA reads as TGTGCCAGCAGTAGGGACAGGGACAATGTGCAGTTCTTC. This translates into CASSRDRDNVQFF.

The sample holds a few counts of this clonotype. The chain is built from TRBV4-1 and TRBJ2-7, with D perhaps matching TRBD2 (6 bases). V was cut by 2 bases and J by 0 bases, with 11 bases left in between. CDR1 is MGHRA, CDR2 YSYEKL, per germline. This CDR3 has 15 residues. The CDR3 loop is CASSQLASSSYEQYF. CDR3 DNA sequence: TGCGCCAGCAGCCAACTAGCGTCGTCCTCCTACGAGCAGTACTTC.

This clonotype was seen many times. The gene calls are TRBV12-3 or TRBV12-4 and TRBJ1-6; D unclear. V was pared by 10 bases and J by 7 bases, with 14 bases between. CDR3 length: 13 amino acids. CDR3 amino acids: CAIRGGSNSPLHF. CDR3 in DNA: TGTGCCATTCGGGGAGGGAGCAATTCACCCCTCCACTTT.

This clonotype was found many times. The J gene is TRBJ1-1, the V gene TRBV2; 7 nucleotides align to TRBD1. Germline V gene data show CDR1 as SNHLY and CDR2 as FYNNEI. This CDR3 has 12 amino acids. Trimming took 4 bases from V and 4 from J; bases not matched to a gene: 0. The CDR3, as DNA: TGTGCCAGCAGTGGACAGGGCACTGAAGCTTTCTTT. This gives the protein CASSGQGTEAFF.

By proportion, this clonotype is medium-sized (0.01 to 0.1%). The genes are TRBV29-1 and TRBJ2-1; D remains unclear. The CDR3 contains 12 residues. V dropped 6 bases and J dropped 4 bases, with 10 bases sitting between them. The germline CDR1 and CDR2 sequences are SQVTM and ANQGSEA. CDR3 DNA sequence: TGCAGCGTCGATACAGATTACAATGAGCAGTTCTTC. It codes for CSVDTDYNEQFF.

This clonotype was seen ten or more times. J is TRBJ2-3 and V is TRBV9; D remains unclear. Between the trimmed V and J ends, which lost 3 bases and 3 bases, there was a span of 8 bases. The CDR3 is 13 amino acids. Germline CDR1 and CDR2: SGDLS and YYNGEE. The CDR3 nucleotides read TGTGCCAGCAGCGATGGAAGGACAGATACGCAGTATTTT. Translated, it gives CASSDGRTDTQYF.

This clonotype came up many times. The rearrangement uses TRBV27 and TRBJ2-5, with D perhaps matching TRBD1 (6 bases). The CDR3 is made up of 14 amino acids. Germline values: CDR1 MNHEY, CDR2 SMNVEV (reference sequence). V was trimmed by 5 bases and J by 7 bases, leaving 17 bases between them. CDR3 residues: CASSPLRQVWTQYF. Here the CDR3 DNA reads TGTGCCAGCAGTCCGCTGCGACAGGTGTGGACCCAGTACTTC.

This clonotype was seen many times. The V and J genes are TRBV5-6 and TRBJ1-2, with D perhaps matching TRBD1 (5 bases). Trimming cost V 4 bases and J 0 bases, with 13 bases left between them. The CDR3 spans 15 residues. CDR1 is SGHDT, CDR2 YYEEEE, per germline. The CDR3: CASSRYRSANYGYTF. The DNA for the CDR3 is TGTGCCAGCAGCCGCTACAGGAGTGCTAACTATGGCTACACCTTC.

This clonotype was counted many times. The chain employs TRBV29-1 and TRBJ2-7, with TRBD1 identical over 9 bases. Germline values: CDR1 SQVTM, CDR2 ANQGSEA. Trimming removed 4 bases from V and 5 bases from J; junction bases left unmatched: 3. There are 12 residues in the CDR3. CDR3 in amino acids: CSVGGTGNEQYF. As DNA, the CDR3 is TGCAGCGTTGGGGGGACAGGGAACGAGCAGTACTTC.

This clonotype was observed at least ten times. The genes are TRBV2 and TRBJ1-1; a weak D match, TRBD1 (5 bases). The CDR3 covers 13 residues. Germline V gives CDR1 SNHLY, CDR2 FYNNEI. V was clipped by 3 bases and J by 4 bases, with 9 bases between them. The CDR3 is CASSDRGGTEAFF. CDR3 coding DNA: TGTGCCAGCAGTGATAGGGGTGGCACTGAAGCTTTCTTT. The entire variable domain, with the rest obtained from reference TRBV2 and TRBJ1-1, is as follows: EPEVTQTPSHQVTQMGQEVILRCVPISNHLYFYWYRQILGQKVEFLVSFYNNEISEKSEIFDDQFSVERPDGSNFTLKIRSTKLEDSAMYFCASSDRGGTEAFFGQGTRLTVV.

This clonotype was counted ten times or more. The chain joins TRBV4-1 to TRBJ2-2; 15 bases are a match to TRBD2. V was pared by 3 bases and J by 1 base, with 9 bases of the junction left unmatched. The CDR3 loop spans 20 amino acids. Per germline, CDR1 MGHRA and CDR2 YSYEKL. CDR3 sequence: CASSHPPGLAGGRNTGELFF. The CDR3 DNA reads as TGCGCCAGCAGCCATCCCCCGGGACTAGCGGGAGGCAGGAACACCGGGGAGCTGTTTTTT.

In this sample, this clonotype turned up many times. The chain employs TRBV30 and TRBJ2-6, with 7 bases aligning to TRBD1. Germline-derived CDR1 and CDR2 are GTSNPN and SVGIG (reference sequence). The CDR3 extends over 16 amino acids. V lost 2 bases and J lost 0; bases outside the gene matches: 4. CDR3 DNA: TGTGCCTGGAGTACGGGACAGCCCTCTGGGGCCAACGTCCTGACTTTC. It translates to CAWSTGQPSGANVLTF.

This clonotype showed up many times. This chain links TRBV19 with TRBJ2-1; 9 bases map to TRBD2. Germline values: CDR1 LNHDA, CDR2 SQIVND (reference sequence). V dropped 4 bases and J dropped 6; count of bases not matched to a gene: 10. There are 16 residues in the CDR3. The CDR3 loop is CASSTPGLAVTNEQFF. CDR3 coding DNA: TGTGCCAGTAGTACTCCGGGACTAGCAGTAACCAATGAGCAGTTCTTC.

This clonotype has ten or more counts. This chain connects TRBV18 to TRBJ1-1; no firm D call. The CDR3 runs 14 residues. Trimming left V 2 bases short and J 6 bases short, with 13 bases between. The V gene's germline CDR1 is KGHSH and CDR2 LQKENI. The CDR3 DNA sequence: TGTGCCAGCTCACCAGGCCCGGCTCCCTCTGAAGCTTTCTTT. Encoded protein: CASSPGPAPSEAFF.

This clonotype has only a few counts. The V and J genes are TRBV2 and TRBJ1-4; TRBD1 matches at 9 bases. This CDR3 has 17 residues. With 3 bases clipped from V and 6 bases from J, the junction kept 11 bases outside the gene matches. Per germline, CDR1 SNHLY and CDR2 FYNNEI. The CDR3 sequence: CASSDLQGTGMDEKLFF. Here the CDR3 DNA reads TGTGCCAGCAGTGATCTCCAAGGGACAGGGATGGATGAAAAACTGTTTTTT.

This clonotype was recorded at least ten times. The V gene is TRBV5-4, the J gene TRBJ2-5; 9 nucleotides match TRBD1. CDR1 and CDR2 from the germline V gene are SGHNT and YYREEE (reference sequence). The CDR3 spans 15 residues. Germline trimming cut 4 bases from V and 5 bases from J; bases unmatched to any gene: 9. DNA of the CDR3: TGTGCCAGCAGCATGGCCGGGACAGGGAAGGAGACCCAGTACTTC. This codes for CASSMAGTGKETQYF.

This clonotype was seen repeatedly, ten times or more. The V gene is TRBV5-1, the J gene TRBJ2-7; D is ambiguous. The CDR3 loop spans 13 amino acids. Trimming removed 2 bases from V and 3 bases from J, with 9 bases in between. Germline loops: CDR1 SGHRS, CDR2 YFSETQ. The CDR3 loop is CASSFGRNYEQYF. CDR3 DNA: TGCGCCAGCAGCTTCGGACGTAACTACGAGCAGTACTTC. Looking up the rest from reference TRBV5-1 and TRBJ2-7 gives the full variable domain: KAGVTQTPRYLIKTRGQQVTLSCSPISGHRSVSWYQQTPGQGLQFLFEYFSETQRNKGNFPGRFSGRQFSNSRSEMNVSTLELGDSALYLCASSFGRNYEQYFGPGTRLTVT.

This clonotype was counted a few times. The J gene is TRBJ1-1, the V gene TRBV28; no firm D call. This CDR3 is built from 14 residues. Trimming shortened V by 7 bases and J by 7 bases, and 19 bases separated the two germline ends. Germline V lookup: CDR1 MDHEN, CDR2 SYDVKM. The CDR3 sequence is CASIRHGRGGEAFF. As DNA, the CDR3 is TGTGCCAGCATCCGGCACGGTCGGGGAGGTGAAGCTTTCTTT.

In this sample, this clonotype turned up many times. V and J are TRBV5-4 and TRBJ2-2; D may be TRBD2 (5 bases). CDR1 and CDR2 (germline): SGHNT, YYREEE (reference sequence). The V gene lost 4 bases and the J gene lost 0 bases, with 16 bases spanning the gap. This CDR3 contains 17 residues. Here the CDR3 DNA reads TGTGCCAGCAGCCCGAGGGAACCGAACGCGAACACCGGGGAGCTGTTTTTT. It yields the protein CASSPREPNANTGELFF.

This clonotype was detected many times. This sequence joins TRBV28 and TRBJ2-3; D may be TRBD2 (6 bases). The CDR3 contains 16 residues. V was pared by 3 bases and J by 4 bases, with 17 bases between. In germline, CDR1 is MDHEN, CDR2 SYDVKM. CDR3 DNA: TGTGCCAGCAGTTTTCCCCTTGCGGGGATCTCAGATACGCAGTATTTT. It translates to CASSFPLAGISDTQYF.

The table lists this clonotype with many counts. CDR3 coding DNA: TGTGCCACCCGGGGGACAGTCTCGGGCGAGCAGTACTTC. Translated, it gives CATRGTVSGEQYF. This chain links TRBV10-3 with TRBJ2-7; the D gene is possibly TRBD1 (7 bases). Germline V gives CDR1 ENHRY, CDR2 SYGVKD. This CDR3 has 13 residues. The germline V and J ends were trimmed by 10 bases and 6 bases, with 19 bases remaining between them.

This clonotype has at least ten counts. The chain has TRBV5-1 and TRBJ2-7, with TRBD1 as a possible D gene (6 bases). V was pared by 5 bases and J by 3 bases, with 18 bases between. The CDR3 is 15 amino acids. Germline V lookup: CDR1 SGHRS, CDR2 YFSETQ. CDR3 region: CASSPRTDWGYEQYF. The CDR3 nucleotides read TGCGCCAGCAGTCCGAGGACAGATTGGGGCTACGAGCAGTACTTC.